The 14 T cell receptor beta chains reported below all come from one sample, sequenced in a study of CD8 T cells in ankylosing spondylitis. TCRdb called the 5' RACE reads again in MiXCR, with one record for every CDR3 protein. The data show roughly 230,000 distinct CDR3 sequences, with about 10% seen just once and around 2.6% held by the top ten. Sequenced material: blood, either unsorted or a sorted T cell fraction (not recorded which). These TCRs come from a male donor with ankylosing spondylitis or in good health (not recorded which).

Note on this clonotype: This could be a read error, since a much larger clone is one nucleotide away. This chain connects TRBV20-1 to TRBJ2-7; 11 bases line up with TRBD2. The germline gives CDR1 DFQATT, CDR2 SNEGSKA (reference sequence). The CDR3 length is 15 residues. CDR3 nucleotides: TGCAGTGCTTACCCCGGGACTAGCGGACTCTACGGGCAGTACTTC. Its protein is CSAYPGTSGLYGQYF.

This clonotype was counted at least ten times. The chain combines TRBV4-1 with TRBJ2-7, with 7 bases fitting TRBD2. Unmatched junction bases numbered 4, after V lost 0 bases and J lost 2 bases. The CDR3 length is 15 residues. Germline CDR1 reads MGHRA; CDR2 reads YSYEKL. The CDR3 spells CASSQDPGGTYEQYF. The CDR3 bases are TGCGCCAGCAGCCAAGATCCGGGGGGAACCTACGAGCAGTACTTC.

This clonotype showed up many times. This chain uses TRBV12-3 or TRBV12-4 with TRBJ1-6; no definite D call. CDR3 length equals 17 residues. Trimming removed 6 bases at V and 7 bases at J, with 22 bases between. The CDR3 region is CASRPGEAGARNSPLHF. DNA of the CDR3: TGTGCCAGCAGACCTGGGGAGGCCGGCGCTCGGAATTCACCCCTCCACTTT.

In this sample, this clonotype turned up many times. The chain joins TRBV5-1 to TRBJ2-2, with D possibly being TRBD2 (6 bases). V dropped 1 base and J dropped 5 bases, with 21 bases sitting between them. The CDR3 loop spans 18 amino acids. CDR1 is SGHRS, CDR2 YFSETQ, per germline. The CDR3 nucleotides are TGCGCCAGCAGCTTGCTCCCCCCAGGAAGTGGGGGGACCGGGGAGCTGTTTTTT. Translating gives CASSLLPPGSGGTGELFF.

This clonotype has a count of ten or more. V usage is TRBV28 and J usage is TRBJ1-5; the D is unclear. Germline CDR1 and CDR2: MDHEN and SYDVKM. This CDR3 contains 10 residues. V was pared by 3 bases and J by 10 bases, with 4 bases between. The CDR3: CASSFHPQHF. CDR3 nucleotides: TGTGCCAGCAGTTTCCATCCCCAGCATTTT.

This clonotype was seen repeatedly, ten times or more. CDR3 DNA sequence: TGCGCCAGCAGCCCCGTCGAGGCAGATCTTGGGCTTGAGCAGTTCTTC. It is translated as CASSPVEADLGLEQFF. This rearrangement joins TRBV4-1 to TRBJ2-1; no reliable D call. Germline CDR1 and CDR2: MGHRA and YSYEKL. V was cut by 4 bases and J by 9 bases, with 22 bases left in between. The CDR3 has 16 residues.

The chain couples TRBV4-1 to TRBJ1-2; D is uncertain. V was pared by 1 base and J by 0 bases, with 12 bases between. Germline CDR1 MGHRA, CDR2 YSYEKL. The CDR3 is 16 residues long. CDR3 DNA sequence: TGCGCCAGCAGCCAAGTCTTAACCGCGACTAACTATGGCTACACCTTC. Residues: CASSQVLTATNYGYTF.

This clonotype was picked up many times. This rearrangement joins TRBV25-1 to TRBJ2-3, with 8 bases that match TRBD2. CDR3 length: 16 amino acids. Germline CDR1 MGHDK, CDR2 SYGVNS. Trimming took 1 base from V and 4 from J; bases not matched to a gene: 7. The CDR3: CASSEWAAGVSDTQYF. DNA for the CDR3: TGTGCCAGCAGTGAATGGGCAGCGGGAGTCTCAGATACGCAGTATTTT. Looking up the rest from reference TRBV25-1 and TRBJ2-3 gives the full variable domain: EADIYQTPRYLVIGTGKKITLECSQTMGHDKMYWYQQDPGMELHLIHYSYGVNSTEKGDLSSESTVSRIRTEHFPLTLESARPSHTSQYLCASSEWAAGVSDTQYFGPGTRLTVL.

The V and J genes are TRBV7-2 and TRBJ2-1; the match to TRBD2 covers 9 bases. The CDR3 sequence is 15 residues long. CDR1 is SGHTA and CDR2 is FQGNSA in the germline V gene. Trimming took 5 bases from V and 9 from J; bases not matched to a gene: 11. CDR3 loop: CASSQGGGRAFEQFF. Written as DNA, the CDR3 is TGTGCCAGCAGCCAAGGGGGCGGGAGGGCGTTTGAGCAGTTCTTC. Complete variable domain (other parts from reference TRBV7-2 and TRBJ2-1): GAGVSQSPSNKVTEKGKDVELRCDPISGHTALYWYRQSLGQGLEFLIYFQGNSAPDKSGLPSDRFSAERTGGSVSTLTIQRTQQEDSAVYLCASSQGGGRAFEQFFGPGTRLTVL.

This clonotype was seen many times. The chain employs TRBV5-1 and TRBJ2-3; tentatively, D is TRBD1 (5 bases). Trimming stripped 5 bases from V and 2 bases from J, with 15 bases between. The CDR3 spans 15 residues. Germline V CDR1 and CDR2: SGHRS, YFSETQ. The CDR3 DNA reads as TGCGCCAGCAGGCAGCTGGGGCAGCTCACAGATACGCAGTATTTT. Translated: CASRQLGQLTDTQYF.

This clonotype has only a few counts. The chain joins TRBV6-5 to TRBJ2-5, with D possibly being TRBD1 (6 bases). The CDR3 spans 13 residues. V shed 4 bases and J shed 5 bases, with 11 bases lying between them. Germline lookup yields CDR1 MNHEY and CDR2 SVGAGI. CDR3 region: CASSLRDKETQYF. In DNA form, the CDR3 reads TGTGCCAGCAGTTTACGGGACAAGGAGACCCAGTACTTC.

As to this clonotype: This could be a read error, since a much larger clone is one nucleotide away. V gene TRBV18 combines with J gene TRBJ2-7, with D perhaps matching TRBD1 (6 bases). Germline values: CDR1 KGHSH, CDR2 LQKENI. CDR3 size: 13 residues. CDR3 in amino acids: CASSPQQGVEQCF. Written as DNA, the CDR3 is TGTGCCAGCTCACCACAACAGGGAGTCGAGCAGTGCTTC.

This chain connects TRBV7-9 to TRBJ1-3; no clear D. Trimming left V 5 bases short and J 0 bases short, with 14 bases between. Looked up from germline, CDR1 is SEHNR and CDR2 is FQNEAQ (reference sequence). The CDR3 length is 16 residues. CDR3 loop: CASSHLTLSSGNTIYF. CDR3 sequence (DNA): TGTGCCAGCAGCCACCTGACATTAAGCTCTGGAAACACCATATATTTT.

This sequence joins TRBV9 and TRBJ2-7; 8 bases match TRBD1. Germline values: CDR1 SGDLS, CDR2 YYNGEE. The CDR3 has 15 residues. V trimming: 2 bases; J trimming: 10 bases; junction bases outside the gene matches: 14. The CDR3 reads CASSVSADIGQGQYF. In nucleotides, the CDR3 is TGTGCCAGCAGCGTCAGCGCCGACATCGGACAGGGACAGTACTTC.